This passage covers 19 T cell receptor beta chains from one sample sequenced in a study of T cell responses to AZD1222 COVID-19 vaccine. TCRdb keeps only in-frame clones here, not all; method: immunoSEQ multiplex PCR. The sample has tens of thousands of clones, more than 75% seen once; the top ten hold around a fifth. The sample in question was peripheral blood, obtained on day 0 of AZD1222 vaccination. Receptors originate from an adult in good health.

This clone came up once. The genes are TRBV2 and TRBJ1-2; the D is unclear. Looked up from germline, CDR1 is SNHLY and CDR2 is FYNNEI. V was clipped by 6 bases and J by 6 bases, with 14 bases between them. The CDR3 loop spans 13 amino acids. The CDR3 protein is CASRMDLGDGYTF. The DNA for the CDR3 is TGTGCCAGCAGGATGGACTTGGGAGATGGCTACACCTTC.

About this clone itself: Other nucleotide sequences in the sample specify the same CDR3. The gene calls are TRBV6-5 and TRBJ2-7; D is possibly TRBD1 or TRBD2 (6 bases each). The V end lost 0 bases, the J end lost 4 bases, and 10 bases lay between the germline ends. Germline V CDR1 and CDR2: MNHEY, SVGAGI. This CDR3 has 14 residues. For the CDR3, the DNA is TGTGCCAGCAGTTACTCAACAGGGAGGTACGAGCAGTACTTC. It translates to CASSYSTGRYEQYF.

This chain uses TRBV9 with TRBJ1-6; the D is unclear. Germline values: CDR1 SGDLS, CDR2 YYNGEE. The CDR3 consists of 12 residues. Trimming took off 0 bases at V and 7 bases at J, with 2 bases between the two ends. The CDR3: CASSVGNSPLHF. The DNA for the CDR3 is TGTGCCAGCAGCGTAGGAAATTCACCCCTCCACTTT.

The CDR3 loop is CASSYGTSATEAFF. DNA of the CDR3: TGTGCCAGCAGTTACGGCACTTCGGCGACTGAAGCTTTCTTT. The gene calls are TRBV6-2 or TRBV6-3 and TRBJ1-1; D ambiguous. Germline V lookup: CDR1 MNHEY, CDR2 SVGEGT. Trimming stripped 2 bases from V and 5 bases from J, with 12 bases between. CDR3 length: 14 residues.

The rearrangement uses TRBV28 and TRBJ2-7; 8 nucleotides match TRBD1. The V and J ends lost 5 bases and 1 base, in that order; junction bases with no gene match: 7. The CDR3 covers 15 residues. Germline lookup yields CDR1 MDHEN and CDR2 SYDVKM. The CDR3 reads CASSPQDRASYEQYF. The CDR3 DNA follows: TGTGCCAGCAGTCCCCAGGACAGGGCGTCCTACGAGCAGTACTTC.

V is TRBV24-1 and J is TRBJ2-6, with 12 bases that match TRBD2. Germline CDR1 KGHDR, CDR2 SFDVKD. The CDR3 consists of 18 residues. V lost 3 bases to trimming and J lost 1 base; unmatched junction nucleotides: 3. CDR3 DNA sequence: TGTGCCACCAGTGATGGACTAGCGGGAAGGTCTGGGGCCAACGTCCTGACTTTC. Encoded protein: CATSDGLAGRSGANVLTF.

J is TRBJ1-4 and V is TRBV16, with D tentatively TRBD1 (6 bases). The V gene lost 8 bases and the J gene lost 4 bases, with 20 bases spanning the gap. Germline V gene lookup returns CDR1 KGHSY and CDR2 FQNENV. The CDR3 has 16 residues. The CDR3: CASLRGGTPDNEKLFF. Written as DNA, the CDR3 is TGTGCCAGCCTCCGGGGGGGGACACCGGATAATGAAAAACTGTTTTTT. Full variable domain (remainder filled in from reference TRBV16 and TRBJ1-4): GEEVAQTPKHLVRGEGQKAKLYCAPIKGHSYVFWYQQVLKNEFKFLISFQNENVFDETGMPKERFSAKCLPNSPCSLEIQATKLEDSAVYFCASLRGGTPDNEKLFFGSGTQLSVL.

The chain is built from TRBV30 and TRBJ1-2; D is undetermined. The germline V and J ends were trimmed by 0 bases and 0 bases, with 5 bases remaining between them. Germline V gives CDR1 GTSNPN, CDR2 SVGIG (reference sequence). This CDR3 is 13 amino acids long. The CDR3 DNA reads TGTGCCTGGAGTGTATCAGCTAACTATGGCTACACCTTC. Its protein is CAWSVSANYGYTF.

V usage is TRBV5-4 and J usage is TRBJ2-2; D is tentatively TRBD1 or TRBD2 (6 bases each). This CDR3 has 16 amino acids. Per the germline V gene, CDR1 is SGHNT and CDR2 is YYREEE (reference sequence). Trimming shortened V by 3 bases and J by 4 bases, and 16 bases separated the two germline ends. Here the CDR3 reads CASSWRGGRGTGELFF. In nucleotides, the CDR3 is TGTGCCAGCAGCTGGAGAGGGGGGCGGGGCACCGGGGAGCTGTTTTTT.

The chain carries TRBV28 and TRBJ2-1, with 12 bases fitting TRBD1. There are 16 residues in the CDR3. The J segment lost 6 bases and the V segment lost 5 bases, leaving 8 bases of the junction unmatched. Germline-derived CDR1 and CDR2 are MDHEN and SYDVKM. As DNA, the CDR3 is TGTGCCAGCAGTACTCCGGGACAGGGGGCCCCCAATGAGCAGTTCTTC. Translation gives CASSTPGQGAPNEQFF.

The chain carries TRBV27 and TRBJ2-3; TRBD2 matches 8 bases. CDR3 size: 16 residues. Germline CDR1 is MNHEY and CDR2 is SMNVEV (reference sequence). V shed 2 bases and J 3 bases; nucleotides not matched to a gene: 7. The CDR3 is CASSLGLAGITDTQYF. DNA of the CDR3: TGTGCCAGCAGTTTAGGTTTAGCGGGAATTACAGATACGCAGTATTTT.

This clone was observed a few times. The chain links TRBV6-5 to TRBJ1-2; 7 bases fit TRBD1. CDR3 size: 15 residues. J was trimmed by 4 bases and V by 0 bases; bases with no gene match: 5. The germline gives CDR1 MNHEY, CDR2 SVGAGI. The CDR3, as DNA: TGTGCCAGCAGTTACTCGGGGACAGCGCCCTATGGCTACACCTTC. Its protein product is CASSYSGTAPYGYTF.

The DNA for the CDR3 is TGTGCCAGCAGCCAAGCAGGTGAACTGTTTTTT. It yields the protein CASSQAGELFF. The V gene is TRBV3-1 (or the pseudogene TRBV3-2), the J gene TRBJ1-4; D is unclear. The germline V gene has CDR1 LGHDT and CDR2 YNNKEL (reference sequence). The CDR3 has 11 amino acids. Between the trimmed V and J ends, which lost 1 base and 12 bases, there was a span of 6 bases.

The chain joins TRBV28 to TRBJ1-1; D perhaps matches TRBD1 (6 bases). Germline loops: CDR1 MDHEN, CDR2 SYDVKM. The V gene lost 8 bases and the J gene lost 2 bases, with 15 bases spanning the gap. The CDR3 runs to 14 residues. The CDR3 is CASHWGGANTEAFF. CDR3 sequence (DNA): TGTGCCAGCCACTGGGGGGGGGCAAACACTGAAGCTTTCTTT. Full variable domain (missing parts from reference TRBV28 and TRBJ1-1): DVKVTQSSRYLVKRTGEKVFLECVQDMDHENMFWYRQDPGLGLRLIYFSYDVKMKEKGDIPEGYSVSREKKERFSLILESASTNQTSMYLCASHWGGANTEAFFGQGTRLTVV.

CDR3 sequence (DNA): TGTGCCAGCAGCTCCTCCGGGACAGGGAACACCGGGGAGCTGTTTTTT. Its translation: CASSSSGTGNTGELFF. This chain connects TRBV12-1 to TRBJ2-2; the table's D call TRBD1 went unverified against the DNA. TRBV12-1 corresponds to a pseudogene. The CDR3 extends over 16 amino acids.

The rearrangement uses TRBV4-1 and TRBJ2-5; 7 nucleotides match TRBD2. Germline lookup yields CDR1 MGHRA and CDR2 YSYEKL. The CDR3 extends over 16 amino acids. With V trimmed by 4 bases and J by 2 bases, 10 bases remained unmatched. The CDR3, as DNA: TGCGCCAGCAGCCTCGGGGGAGGGCCTGAACAAGAGACCCAGTACTTC. It yields the protein CASSLGGGPEQETQYF.

The genes are TRBV9 and TRBJ1-2; the D is unclear. The CDR3 spans 15 residues. Germline CDR1 is SGDLS and CDR2 is YYNGEE. With 0 bases removed from V and 3 bases from J, the gap between germline ends came to 12 bases. CDR3 region: CASSVVGVLDYGYTF. The CDR3 DNA follows: TGTGCCAGCAGCGTAGTTGGGGTTCTCGACTATGGCTACACCTTC. Looking up the rest from reference TRBV9 and TRBJ1-2 gives the full variable domain: DSGVTQTPKHLITATGQRVTLRCSPRSGDLSVYWYQQSLDQGLQFLIQYYNGEERAKGNILERFSAQQFPDLHSELNLSSLELGDSALYFCASSVVGVLDYGYTFGSGTRLTVV.

This clone was picked up a small number of times. The gene calls are TRBV6-5 and TRBJ2-1; no clear D gene. Germline V lookup: CDR1 MNHEY, CDR2 SVGAGI. Trimming cost V 8 bases and J 0 bases, with 11 bases left between them. This CDR3 is built from 14 residues. The CDR3 DNA reads as TGTGCCAGCCACCACTTGAGCTCCTACAATGAGCAGTTCTTC. Encoded protein: CASHHLSSYNEQFF.

The CDR3, as DNA: TGTGCCATCAGTGGGTCGACAGGGGGCTTTTCCTACGAGCAGTACTTC. The encoded protein is CAISGSTGGFSYEQYF. The gene calls are TRBV10-3 and TRBJ2-7; TRBD1 agrees at 10 bases. The CDR3 has 16 amino acids. The ends lost 4 bases at V and 1 base at J; junction bases unmatched: 7. Looked up from germline, CDR1 is ENHRY and CDR2 is SYGVKD.